This TCR beta chain was found in a study of cytomegalovirus exposure and HLA in healthy donors. In germline, CDR1 is SEHNR, CDR2 FQNEAQ (reference sequence). This CDR3 has 14 amino acids. The V gene end was trimmed by 5 bases and the J gene end by 2 bases; junction bases not matched to a gene: 5. Primers included in the PCR were 60 Vbeta and 13 Jbeta primers. Clones were sequenced by immunoSEQ multiplex PCR, and TCRdb holds only the in-frame ones, with some missing. The sample yields more than 150,000 clones, approximately 82% seen once. Findings and caveats of the study: A few V segments could not be told apart, such as TRBV6-2 and TRBV6-3, and were left out. Across HLA loci, a later analysis found differing TCR association rates, with DRB1 most and HLA-C fewest.

This clone has more than one count but fewer than ten. Antigen unknown. This chain links TRBV7-9 with TRBJ2-5, with 7 bases lining up with TRBD1. The sequence derives from a woman aged 40-49 years in good health and CMV-seropositive. Sequencing was carried out using PBMCs. CDR3 residues: CASSTGTAQETQYF. The CDR3 coding sequence is TGTGCCAGCAGCACCGGGACAGCTCAAGAGACCCAGTACTTC. The variable domain in full, completed from reference TRBV7-9 and TRBJ2-5, reads DTGVSQNPRHKITKRGQNVTFRCDPISEHNRLYWYRQTLGQGPEFLTYFQNEAQLEKSRLLSDRFSAERPKGSFSTLEIQRTEQGDSAMYLCASSTGTAQETQYFGPGTRLLVL.